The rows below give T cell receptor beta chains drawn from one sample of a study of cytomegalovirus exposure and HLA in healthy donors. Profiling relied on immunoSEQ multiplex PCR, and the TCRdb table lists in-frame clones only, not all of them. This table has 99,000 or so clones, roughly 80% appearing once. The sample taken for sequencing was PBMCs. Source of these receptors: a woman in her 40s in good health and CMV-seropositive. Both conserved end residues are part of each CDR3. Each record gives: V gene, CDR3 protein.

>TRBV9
CASSVVQGSETQYF
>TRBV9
CASSSRTLGGTGELFF
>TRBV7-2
CASGTSGTSSYEQYF
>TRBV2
CASSEARRTNEKLFF
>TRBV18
CASSPLAVQYNEQFF
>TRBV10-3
CAISESTGSSYNSPLHF
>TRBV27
CASSFLDTQYF
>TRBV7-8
CASSLQREVGTDNTEAFF
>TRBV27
CASSPLAGDTANTGELFF
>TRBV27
CASSFRETQYF
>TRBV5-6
CASSLGHLYGYTF
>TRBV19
CASSMGQGAGELFF
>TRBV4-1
CASSHSIGTATYEQYF
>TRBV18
CASSPRGDRGLSGANVLTF
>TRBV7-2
CASSFPVGRETYEQYF
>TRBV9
CASSGSRLVHTDTQYF
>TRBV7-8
CASSLNYEQYF
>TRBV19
CASSWIGGATEAFF
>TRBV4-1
CASSRGTSGRFTQFF
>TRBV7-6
CASSLAARQRAYEQYF
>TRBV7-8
CASSFGGSETQYF
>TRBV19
CASRQPGQSTDTQYF
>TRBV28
CASSSWLGQDNEQFF
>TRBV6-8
CASSPSAAEGYNEQFF
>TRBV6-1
CASRTVDYGYTF
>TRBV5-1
CASSGGTASTDTQYF
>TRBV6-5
CASISQQQGSYGYTF
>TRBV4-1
CASSQDTSGQGLQPQHF
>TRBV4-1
CASSQERRDSHEQYF
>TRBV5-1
CASSLASGSGNTIYF